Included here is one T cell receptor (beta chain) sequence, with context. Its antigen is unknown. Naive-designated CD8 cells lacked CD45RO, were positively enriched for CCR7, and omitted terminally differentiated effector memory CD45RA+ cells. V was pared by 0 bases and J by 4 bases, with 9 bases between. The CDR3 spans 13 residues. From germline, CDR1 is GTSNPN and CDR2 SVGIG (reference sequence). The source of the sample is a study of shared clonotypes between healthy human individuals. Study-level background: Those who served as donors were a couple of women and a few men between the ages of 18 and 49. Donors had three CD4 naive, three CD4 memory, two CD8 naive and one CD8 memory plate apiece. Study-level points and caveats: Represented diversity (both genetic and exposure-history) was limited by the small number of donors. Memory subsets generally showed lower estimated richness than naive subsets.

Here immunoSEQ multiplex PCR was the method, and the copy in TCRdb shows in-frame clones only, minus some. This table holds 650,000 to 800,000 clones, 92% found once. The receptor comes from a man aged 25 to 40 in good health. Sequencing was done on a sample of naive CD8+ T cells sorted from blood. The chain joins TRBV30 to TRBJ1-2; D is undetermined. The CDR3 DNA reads TGTGCCTGGAGTGTCGGGCCAGGCTATGGCTACACCTTC. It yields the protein CAWSVGPGYGYTF. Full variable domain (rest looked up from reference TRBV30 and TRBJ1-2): SQTIHQWPATLVQPVGSPLSLECTVEGTSNPNLYWYRQAAGRGLQLLFYSVGIGQISSEVPQNLSASRPQDRQFILSSKKLLLSDSGFYLCAWSVGPGYGYTFGSGTRLTVV.